A single sample gave rise to the 17 T cell receptor beta chains below, sequenced in a study of cytomegalovirus exposure and HLA in healthy donors listed by TCRdb under 2017. Library creation used the immunoSEQ multiplex PCR assay. For the multiplex PCR, a mixture combining 60 forward primers for TCR Vbeta segments and 13 reverse primers for TCR Jbeta segments was used. The clones in this table, taken by TCRdb from immuneACCESS, are in-frame only. Not every clone is retained; where verified, under half of the shortfall comes from an unresolved V gene, and the cause of the rest is unknown. The sample table lists roughly 71,000 clones, roughly two thirds of them with a count of one. The ten most abundant clones make up 2.5% to 3% of the sample. Sequenced material: PBMCs. These receptors all come from a man aged 25 to 45 in good health and CMV-seronegative.

The chain links TRBV30 to TRBJ1-1; 9 nucleotides line up with TRBD1. The ends lost 0 bases at V and 8 bases at J; junction bases unmatched: 4. From germline, CDR1 is GTSNPN and CDR2 SVGIG (reference sequence). There are 13 residues in the CDR3. The CDR3 DNA sequence: TGTGCCTGGAGTGTTACAGGGGGCGAGGAAGCTTTCTTT. This codes for CAWSVTGGEEAFF.

This clone appeared once. The J gene is TRBJ1-1, the V gene TRBV29-1; weak D call: TRBD1 (6 bases). The V and J ends lost 4 bases and 4 bases respectively, with 16 bases between them. Per the germline V gene, CDR1 is SQVTM and CDR2 is ANQGSEA. This CDR3 is 14 amino acids long. CDR3 in amino acids: CSVVSWGRGTEAFF. The DNA of the CDR3 is TGCAGCGTTGTTAGTTGGGGGCGAGGCACTGAAGCTTTCTTT.

V and J are TRBV7-9 and TRBJ2-5, with 10 bases matching TRBD2. V was clipped by 5 bases and J by 2 bases; unmatched bases: 2. The CDR3 length is 14 residues. CDR1 and CDR2 (germline): SEHNR, FQNEAQ (reference sequence). The CDR3 DNA follows: TGTGCCAGCAGCACGGGACTAGCGCAAGAGACCCAGTACTTC. Amino acids: CASSTGLAQETQYF.

V is TRBV30 and J is TRBJ1-1, with D hard to call. Germline V CDR1 and CDR2: GTSNPN, SVGIG (reference sequence). V gave up 3 bases and J gave up 6 bases, with 20 bases separating them. The CDR3 totals 15 residues. CDR3 amino acids: CAWRHTGLLGAEAFF. The CDR3 DNA follows: TGTGCCTGGAGGCACACCGGACTCCTCGGCGCTGAAGCTTTCTTT.

The rearrangement links TRBV6-1 to TRBJ1-5; D ambiguous. Germline loops: CDR1 MNHNS, CDR2 SASEGT. Trimming shortened V by 4 bases and J by 3 bases, and 28 bases separated the two germline ends. The CDR3 sequence is 20 residues long. CDR3 residues: CASSVYGLRIGVWVNQPQHF. CDR3 coding DNA: TGTGCCAGCAGTGTTTACGGCTTACGTATAGGAGTATGGGTCAATCAGCCCCAGCATTTT.

V usage is TRBV19 and J usage is TRBJ2-7; TRBD1 is a possible D gene (5 bases). Per germline, CDR1 LNHDA and CDR2 SQIVND (reference sequence). The CDR3 is 13 residues long. The germline V and J ends were trimmed by 2 bases and 7 bases, with 12 bases remaining between them. CDR3: CASSITTGSEQYF. Written as DNA, the CDR3 is TGTGCCAGTAGTATAACCACAGGAAGTGAGCAGTACTTC.

The chain combines TRBV2 with TRBJ1-4; D is unclear. The CDR3 has 14 amino acids. Germline CDR1 and CDR2: SNHLY and FYNNEI. V dropped 6 bases and J dropped 8 bases, with 16 bases sitting between them. This CDR3 is CASRDSRTREKLFF. The CDR3 bases are TGTGCCAGCAGGGACTCCAGGACGCGAGAAAAACTGTTTTTT. Filled out from reference TRBV2 and TRBJ1-4, the complete variable domain reads EPEVTQTPSHQVTQMGQEVILRCVPISNHLYFYWYRQILGQKVEFLVSFYNNEISEKSEIFDDQFSVERPDGSNFTLKIRSTKLEDSAMYFCASRDSRTREKLFFGSGTQLSVL.

This clone turned up a few times. This rearrangement joins TRBV7-8 to TRBJ1-6; perhaps TRBD1 as D (6 bases). The CDR3 runs to 15 residues. Germline CDR1 is SGHVS and CDR2 is FQNEAQ. V dropped 3 bases and J dropped 9 bases, with 15 bases sitting between them. The CDR3 coding sequence is TGTGCCAGCAGCTTGGCGACAGGAGAAGGTTCACCCCTCCACTTT. Its translation: CASSLATGEGSPLHF.

The chain uses TRBV7-2 and TRBJ2-5; D is undetermined. This CDR3 contains 13 residues. Germline CDR1 is SGHTA and CDR2 is FQGNSA. V gave up 4 bases and J gave up 8 bases, with 14 bases separating them. The CDR3 here is CASSSRSSRTQYF. The CDR3 DNA sequence: TGTGCCAGCAGCTCCCGGAGTTCCAGAACCCAGTACTTC.

This sequence joins TRBV5-6 and TRBJ1-2, with D unclear. The germline V and J ends were trimmed by 0 bases and 2 bases, with 14 bases remaining between them. The germline V gene has CDR1 SGHDT and CDR2 YYEEEE. The CDR3 spans 16 residues. CDR3 sequence reads: CASSLAGRAANYGYTF. The CDR3 DNA follows: TGTGCCAGCAGCTTGGCGGGGAGGGCCGCGAACTATGGCTACACCTTC.

The CDR3 loop reads CASSAWTGQWNTEAFF. The DNA for the CDR3 is TGTGCCAGTAGTGCTTGGACAGGGCAATGGAACACTGAAGCTTTCTTT. This chain connects TRBV19 to TRBJ1-1, with 8 positions matching TRBD1. The germline gives CDR1 LNHDA, CDR2 SQIVND (reference sequence). V was pared by 5 bases and J by 1 base, with 9 bases of the junction left unmatched. The CDR3 extends over 16 amino acids.

This chain joins TRBV7-7 and TRBJ2-5; D call uncertain. CDR3 length equals 15 residues. Germline V gives CDR1 SSHAT, CDR2 FNYEAQ (reference sequence). The V end lost 0 bases, the J end lost 1 base, and 9 bases lay between the germline ends. DNA for the CDR3: TGTGCCAGCAGCTTAGCGCGGCAGCCCCAAGAGACCCAGTACTTC. Residues: CASSLARQPQETQYF.

The V and J genes are TRBV4-1 and TRBJ1-1; D is perhaps TRBD1 (6 bases). Germline V CDR1 and CDR2: MGHRA, YSYEKL. The CDR3 spans 16 residues. The V and J ends lost 4 bases and 0 bases respectively, with 15 bases between them. CDR3 loop: CASSRSRTDLNTEAFF. Here the CDR3 DNA reads TGCGCCAGCAGCCGTTCACGGACAGACTTGAACACTGAAGCTTTCTTT.

The chain carries TRBV6-1 and TRBJ1-5, with TRBD1 matching over 8 bases. Germline assignment: CDR1 MNHNS and CDR2 SASEGT. The CDR3 extends over 16 amino acids. After removal of 3 bases from V and 6 bases from J, the junction contained 10 bases not matched to a gene. This chain's CDR3 is CASSDRNQGAAQPQHF. The CDR3 nucleotides are TGTGCCAGCAGTGATAGGAACCAGGGGGCGGCTCAGCCCCAGCATTTT.

V gene TRBV29-1 combines with J gene TRBJ2-5; 8 nucleotides align to TRBD2. CDR1 and CDR2 (germline): SQVTM, ANQGSEA. The CDR3 loop spans 15 amino acids. Trimming at V came to 6 bases and at J to 4 bases, leaving 13 bases not matched to a gene. DNA for the CDR3: TGCAGCGTCTCGGGGGGGGTTGCCACCGGAGAGACCCAGTACTTC. Residues: CSVSGGVATGETQYF.

V gene TRBV29-1 combines with J gene TRBJ2-3; D remains unclear. This CDR3 contains 14 residues. Trimming took off 1 base at V and 3 bases at J, with 11 bases between the two ends. Germline values: CDR1 SQVTM, CDR2 ANQGSEA. The CDR3 loop is CSVEVPPGTDTQYF. The CDR3 coding sequence is TGCAGCGTTGAAGTCCCTCCGGGTACAGATACGCAGTATTTT.

The chain employs TRBV28 and TRBJ1-4, with a tentative D call TRBD1 (6 bases). This CDR3 spans 15 amino acids. Per the germline V gene, CDR1 is MDHEN and CDR2 is SYDVKM. With 5 bases removed from V and 11 bases from J, the gap between germline ends came to 21 bases. The CDR3 protein is CASSTVGALEGKLFF. CDR3 bases: TGTGCCAGCAGTACGGTGGGGGCCCTCGAGGGGAAACTGTTTTTT.